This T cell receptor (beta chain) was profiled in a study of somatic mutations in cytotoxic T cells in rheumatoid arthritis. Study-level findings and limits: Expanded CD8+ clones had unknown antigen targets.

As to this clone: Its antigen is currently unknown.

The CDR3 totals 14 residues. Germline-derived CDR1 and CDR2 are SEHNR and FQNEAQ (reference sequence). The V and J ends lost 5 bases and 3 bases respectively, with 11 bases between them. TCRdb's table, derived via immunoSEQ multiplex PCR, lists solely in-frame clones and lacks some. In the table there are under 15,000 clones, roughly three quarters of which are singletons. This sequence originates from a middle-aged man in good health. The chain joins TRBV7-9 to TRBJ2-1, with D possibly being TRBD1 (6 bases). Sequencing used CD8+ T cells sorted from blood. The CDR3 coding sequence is TGTGCCAGCAGCCCCTGGACAGACTACAATGAGCAGTTCTTC. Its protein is CASSPWTDYNEQFF. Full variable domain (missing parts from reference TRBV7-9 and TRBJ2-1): DTGVSQNPRHKITKRGQNVTFRCDPISEHNRLYWYRQTLGQGPEFLTYFQNEAQLEKSRLLSDRFSAERPKGSFSTLEIQRTEQGDSAMYLCASSPWTDYNEQFFGPGTRLTVL.